This section outlines one T cell receptor beta chain sequence together with its context. This CDR3 is 17 amino acids long. CDR1 is LNHDA and CDR2 is SQIVND in the germline V gene (reference sequence). Germline trimming cut 4 bases from V and 0 bases from J; bases unmatched to any gene: 7. The data were taken from a study of blood T cell repertoires in COVID-19. Study information: Researchers got acute and convalescent COVID-19 samples from the United States, Italy and Spain. Sample material is recorded as cDNA or gDNA derived from T cells, B-cell-depleted T cells, or PBMCs.

In the authors' methods: Reference gene primer amplification gave nucleated cell count estimates. The table came from immunoSEQ multiplex PCR; TCRdb's copy has only in-frame clones and leaves some out. For V, J and clone size, that table is used; D and trimming come from the DNA. In the table there are 350,000 to 450,000 clones, approximately 81% of which are singletons. Sequencing was done on a sample of peripheral blood. The receptor was isolated from a woman younger than 35 with acute or convalescent COVID-19. The chain links TRBV19 to TRBJ1-5; TRBD1 matches 9 bases. CDR3 DNA: TGTGCCAGTAGTAAAAGCCTGACAGGGGGTAGCAATCAGCCCCAGCATTTT. Protein sequence: CASSKSLTGGSNQPQHF.